This T cell receptor beta chain was sequenced for a study of T cell repertoires in cytomegalovirus infection. About the research overall: TCR beta signatures that were public indicated CMV infection and matching HLA type.

This clonotype appeared many times. Antigen: not known. CDR3 length equals 12 residues. Trimming removed 2 bases from V and 3 bases from J, with 5 bases in between. Germline loops: CDR1 SGHTA, CDR2 FQGNSA. Using its own MiXCR run on the reads, TCRdb lists one record per CDR3 protein. The table lists 200,000 to 250,000 distinct CDR3 sequences, 9% to 15% of them singletons, with 1.5% to 2% in the top ten. Overall study results and limits: Clonotype analysis showed dominance of the ex vivo response by HLA-C-restricted CMV-specific TCR beta clonotypes.

The TCR originated in a human donor in good health (CMV status not recorded). Some clones in this sample may be carry-over from other donors' samples. This rearrangement joins TRBV7-2 to TRBJ2-7; D is undetermined. The sample taken for sequencing was PBMCs. The CDR3 here is CASSLLGYEQYF. The CDR3 DNA follows: TGTGCCAGCAGCTTATTGGGCTACGAGCAGTACTTC.